The entry below gives a single TCR beta chain sequence along with its context. The antigen is undetermined. There were no recent acute infections or vaccinations among the donors, who were healthy HIV-negative adults. CDR1 LNHDA and CDR2 SQIVND come from the germline V gene (reference sequence). Germline trimming cut 5 bases from V and 4 bases from J; bases unmatched to any gene: 8. The CDR3 is 15 residues long. This sample was included in a study of shared clonotypes between healthy human individuals. Overall study findings and caveats: Donor clonotype sharing was expected to depend on sequencing depth.

The genomic DNA of each subset was split evenly across several immunoSEQ plates. Data came from immunoSEQ multiplex PCR; TCRdb stores just in-frame clones and leaves some out. The repertoire holds approximately 470,000 clones, more than 75% seen once, with 12% in the top ten. The source material was PBMCs. The sequence came from a woman between 40 and 50 years old in good health. Some clones in this sample may be carry-over from other donors' samples. J is TRBJ2-7 and V is TRBV19; 10 positions agree with TRBD1. In nucleotides, the CDR3 is TGTGCCAGTAGTGACCGGGACAGGGGTAGGTACGAGCAGTACTTC. Encoded protein: CASSDRDRGRYEQYF. The whole variable domain, remainder taken from reference TRBV19 and TRBJ2-7, is DGGITQSPKYLFRKEGQNVTLSCEQNLNHDAMYWYRQDPGQGLRLIYYSQIVNDFQKGDIAEGYSVSREKKESFPLTVTSAQKNPTAFYLCASSDRDRGRYEQYFGPGTRLTVT.